This T cell receptor beta chain was documented in a study of T cell repertoires in cytomegalovirus infection. Study-level information: Evidence of both CMV infection and a matching HLA type came from public TCR beta signatures. Broader study findings: CMV carriers with the relevant HLA were identified by cumulative public TCR beta family frequency. CMV-specific HLA-C-restricted TCR beta clonotypes dominated the ex vivo response.

TCRdb re-analysed the reads in MiXCR, keeping a single row per CDR3 protein. Of about 900,000 distinct CDR3 sequences listed, 25% to 40% were seen once; the top ten hold over 10%. The germline V gene has CDR1 SQVTM and CDR2 ANQGSEA. The CDR3 contains 13 residues. V shed 3 bases, J shed 6 bases, and the junction held 5 bases outside the gene matches. This clonotype has only a few counts. Its target is not known. The chain uses TRBV29-1 and TRBJ2-3, with 8 positions matching TRBD1. The source was cultured CD8+ T cells from PBMCs, collected from culture after CMV antigen stimulation. The receptor was derived from a human donor in good health (CMV status not recorded). Some clones in this sample may be carry-over from other donors' samples. The CDR3 spells CSVDRQGSDTQYF. In DNA, the CDR3 is TGCAGCGTTGACCGACAGGGGTCCGATACGCAGTATTTT.